This T cell receptor beta chain was retrieved from a study of blood T cells in healthy people across ages. Notes on the study in general: The study regarded diversity estimates from one million T cells as underestimates.

V was pared by 3 bases and J by 3 bases, with 8 bases of the junction left unmatched. The CDR3 spans 15 residues. Per the germline V gene, CDR1 is DFQATT and CDR2 is SNEGSKA (reference sequence). This clonotype turned up a few times. Its specificity is not known. A second PCR of 7 to 11 cycles used a sample-barcoded 5' primer and a J-beta primer mix. Each CDR3 protein gets one entry after TCRdb re-called the 5' RACE reads with MiXCR. The table lists around 1.5 million distinct CDR3 sequences, approximately 32% of them singletons, with 11% in the top ten. The J gene is TRBJ2-4, the V gene TRBV20-1, with TRBD2 matching 7 bases. The sequencing sample was made of blood. This clonotype originated in a woman aged 30 to 39 in good health. DNA for the CDR3: TGCAGTGCTAGGGTGGGCGGGACTAACAAAAACATTCAGTACTTC. This gives the protein CSARVGGTNKNIQYF.